This paragraph covers one TCR beta chain sequence. Antigen: not known. The sample is drawn from a study of immune evolution from preneoplasia to lung adenocarcinoma. Trimming removed 6 bases from V and 1 base from J, with 6 bases in between. This CDR3 spans 13 amino acids. From germline, CDR1 is ENHRY and CDR2 SYGVKD. Resections took place in Japan or China from about 2014 to 2018. H&E slides confirmed each diagnosis, reviewed by two pathologists independently. Only in-frame clones appear in the TCRdb table, and some are missing; sequencing was by immunoSEQ multiplex PCR. The profile shows about 4,200 clones, 81% of them singletons. The study's findings and limits: Normal lung had the highest top T cell clone frequencies. Later-stage lesions appeared to have more T cells, more diversity, less clonality.

The sequenced sample was FFPE adjacent normal lung tissue. The sequence came from a person aged 70 to 85 with lung adenocarcinoma. V is TRBV10-3 and J is TRBJ2-2; D remains unclear. The CDR3 reads CAISKRNTGELFF. CDR3 DNA: TGTGCCATCAGCAAAAGGAACACCGGGGAGCTGTTTTTT.